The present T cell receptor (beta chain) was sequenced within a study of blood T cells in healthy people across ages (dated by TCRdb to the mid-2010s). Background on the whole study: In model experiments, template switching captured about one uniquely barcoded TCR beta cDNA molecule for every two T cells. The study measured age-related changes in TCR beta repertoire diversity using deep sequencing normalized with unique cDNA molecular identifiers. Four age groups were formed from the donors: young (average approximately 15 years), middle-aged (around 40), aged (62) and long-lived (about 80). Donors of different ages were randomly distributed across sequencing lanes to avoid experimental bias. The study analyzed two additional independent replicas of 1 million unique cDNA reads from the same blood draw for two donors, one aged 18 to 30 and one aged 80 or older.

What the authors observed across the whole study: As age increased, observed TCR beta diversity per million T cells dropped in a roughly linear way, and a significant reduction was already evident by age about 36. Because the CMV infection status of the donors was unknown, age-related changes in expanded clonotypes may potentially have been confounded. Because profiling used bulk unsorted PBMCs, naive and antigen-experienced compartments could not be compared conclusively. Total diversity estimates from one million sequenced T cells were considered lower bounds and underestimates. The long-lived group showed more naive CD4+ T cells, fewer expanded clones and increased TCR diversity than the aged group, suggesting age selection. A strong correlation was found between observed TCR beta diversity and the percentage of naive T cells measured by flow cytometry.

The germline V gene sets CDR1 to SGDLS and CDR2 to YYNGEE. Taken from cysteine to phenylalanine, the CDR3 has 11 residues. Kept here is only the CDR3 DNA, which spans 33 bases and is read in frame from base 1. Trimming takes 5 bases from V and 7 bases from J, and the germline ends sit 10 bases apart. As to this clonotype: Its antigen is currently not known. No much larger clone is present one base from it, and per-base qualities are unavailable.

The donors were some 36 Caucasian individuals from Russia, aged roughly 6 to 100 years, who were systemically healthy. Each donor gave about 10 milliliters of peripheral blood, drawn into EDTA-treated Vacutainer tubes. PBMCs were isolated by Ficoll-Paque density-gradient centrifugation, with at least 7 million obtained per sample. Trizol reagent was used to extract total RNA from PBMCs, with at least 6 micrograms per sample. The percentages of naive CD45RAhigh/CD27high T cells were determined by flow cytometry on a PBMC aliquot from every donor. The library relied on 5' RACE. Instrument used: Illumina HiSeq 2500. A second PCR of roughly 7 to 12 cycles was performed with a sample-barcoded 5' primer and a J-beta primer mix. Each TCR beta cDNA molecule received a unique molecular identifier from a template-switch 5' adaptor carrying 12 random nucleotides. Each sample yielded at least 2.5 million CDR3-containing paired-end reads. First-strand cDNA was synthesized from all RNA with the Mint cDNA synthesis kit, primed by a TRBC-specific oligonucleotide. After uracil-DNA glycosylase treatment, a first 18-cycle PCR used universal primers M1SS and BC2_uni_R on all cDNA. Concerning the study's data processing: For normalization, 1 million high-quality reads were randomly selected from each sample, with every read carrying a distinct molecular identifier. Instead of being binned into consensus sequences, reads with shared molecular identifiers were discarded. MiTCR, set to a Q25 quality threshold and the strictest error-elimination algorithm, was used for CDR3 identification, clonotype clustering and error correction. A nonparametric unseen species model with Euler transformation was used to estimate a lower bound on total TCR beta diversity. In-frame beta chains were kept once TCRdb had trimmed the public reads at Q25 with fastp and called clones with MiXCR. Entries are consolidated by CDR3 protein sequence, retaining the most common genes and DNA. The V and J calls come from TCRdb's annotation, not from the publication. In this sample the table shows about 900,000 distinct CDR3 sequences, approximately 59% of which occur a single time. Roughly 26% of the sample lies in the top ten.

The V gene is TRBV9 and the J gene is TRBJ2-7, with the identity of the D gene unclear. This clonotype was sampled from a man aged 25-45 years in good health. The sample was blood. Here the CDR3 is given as CASSAQSEQYF. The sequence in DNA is TGTGCCAGCAGTGCCCAAAGTGAGCAGTACTTC.